The table lists the clone carrying this TCR beta chain with a few counts. Its target is not known. The sample belongs to a study of T cells in Graves' hyperthyroidism and ophthalmopathy. Findings of the study overall: From stable hyperthyroidism, ophthalmopathy was set apart by a 13 V-J model. Most thyroid clonotypes with frequency above 0.001 were detected in blood.

The CDR3 covers 13 residues. The V end lost 5 bases, the J end lost 7 bases, and 14 bases lay between the germline ends. CDR1 is GTSNPN and CDR2 is SVGIG in the germline V gene (reference sequence). The study included ophthalmopathy patients with Clinical Activity Score at least 3, NOSPECS grade at least 4 and duration under 3 months. Patients were excluded because of uncontrolled infection, other autoimmune disease, pregnancy or lactation. Researchers amplified the TCR beta CDR3 regions from RNA transcripts. With the HTBI primer set, the TCR CDR3 went through a first round of RT-PCR. TCRdb reanalysed the multiplex PCR reads using MiXCR and keeps one entry per CDR3 protein. The data show hundreds of thousands of distinct CDR3 sequences, around a fifth seen once.

The sample taken for sequencing was blood. This receptor was taken from a woman in her 70s with Graves' ophthalmopathy. The rearrangement joins TRBV30 to TRBJ1-4; D gene ambiguous. CDR3 sequence: CAWGPYVAEKLFF. DNA for the CDR3: TGTGCCTGGGGACCTTATGTGGCTGAAAAACTGTTTTTT.